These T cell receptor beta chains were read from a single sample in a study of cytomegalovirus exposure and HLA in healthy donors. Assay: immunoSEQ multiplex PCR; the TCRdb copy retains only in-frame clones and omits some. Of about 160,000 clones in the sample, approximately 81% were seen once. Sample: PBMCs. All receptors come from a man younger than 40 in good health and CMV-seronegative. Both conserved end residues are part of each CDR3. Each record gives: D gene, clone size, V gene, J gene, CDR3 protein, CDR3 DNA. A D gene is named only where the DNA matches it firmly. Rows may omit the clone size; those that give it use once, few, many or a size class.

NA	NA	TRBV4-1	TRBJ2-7	CASSQTGVSYEQYF	TGCGCCAGCAGCCAAACAGGAGTTTCCTACGAGCAGTACTTC
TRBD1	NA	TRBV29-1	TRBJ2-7	CSVEDQGTEKAYEQYF	TGCAGCGTTGAAGACCAAGGGACAGAAAAAGCCTACGAGCAGTACTTC
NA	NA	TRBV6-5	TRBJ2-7	CASSYGGGEQYF	TGTGCCAGCAGTTATGGGGGAGGCGAGCAGTACTTC
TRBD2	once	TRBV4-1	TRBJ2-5	CASSQELAGLSAQYF	TGCGCCAGCAGCCAAGAACTAGCGGGGTTATCGGCCCAGTACTTC
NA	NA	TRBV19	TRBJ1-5	CAPASDRPNQPQHF	TGTGCCCCTGCATCCGACAGGCCCAATCAGCCCCAGCATTTT
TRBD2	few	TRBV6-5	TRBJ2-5	CASRPRLAGGETQYF	TGTGCCAGCAGACCTCGACTAGCGGGGGGGGAGACCCAGTACTTC
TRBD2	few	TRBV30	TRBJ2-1	CAWSGLAGANEQFF	TGTGCCTGGAGTGGACTAGCGGGAGCCAATGAGCAGTTCTTC
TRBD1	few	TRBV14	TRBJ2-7	CASSQGGQPPYEQYF	TGTGCCAGCAGCCAAGGGGGACAGCCGCCCTACGAGCAGTACTTC
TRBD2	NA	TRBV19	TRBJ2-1	CASSIGPGAGGSYNEQFF	TGTGCCAGTAGTATAGGGCCAGGGGCGGGGGGCTCCTACAATGAGCAGTTCTTC
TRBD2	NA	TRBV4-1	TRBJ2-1	CASSSNLWTSGIEYNEQFF	TGCGCCAGCAGCTCGAATCTCTGGACTAGCGGGATTGAGTACAATGAGCAGTTCTTC
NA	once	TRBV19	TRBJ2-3	CASSLSGISFTDTQYF	TGTGCCAGTAGCCTTTCCGGGATATCTTTCACAGATACGCAGTATTTT
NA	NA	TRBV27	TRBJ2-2	CASTFSGAGELFF	TGTGCCAGCACCTTCTCGGGGGCCGGGGAGCTGTTTTTT
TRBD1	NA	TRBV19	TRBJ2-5	CASSRPGGTEGETQYF	TGTGCCAGTAGTAGGCCAGGGGGCACAGAGGGAGAGACCCAGTACTTC
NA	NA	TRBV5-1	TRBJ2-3	CASSLAFSPNTDTQYF	TGCGCCAGCAGCTTGGCTTTCTCCCCTAACACAGATACGCAGTATTTT
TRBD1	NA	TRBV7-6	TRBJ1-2	CASSLGTGGNGYTF	TGTGCCAGCAGCTTGGGGACAGGGGGTAATGGCTACACCTTC
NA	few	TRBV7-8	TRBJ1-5	CASSLEGAYSNQPQHF	TGTGCCAGCAGCTTAGAAGGGGCCTATAGCAATCAGCCCCAGCATTTT
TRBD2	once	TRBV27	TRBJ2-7	CASSFRLADVYEQYF	TGTGCCAGCAGTTTTCGACTAGCGGACGTTTACGAGCAGTACTTC
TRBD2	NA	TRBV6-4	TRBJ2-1	CASSVTSRHNEQFF	TGTGCCAGCAGTGTGACTAGCCGACACAATGAGCAGTTCTTC
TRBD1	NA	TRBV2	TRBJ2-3	CASSVFDRADTQYF	TGTGCCAGCAGTGTTTTCGACAGGGCAGATACGCAGTATTTT
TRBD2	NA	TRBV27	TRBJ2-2	CASSFVAGANTGELFF	TGTGCCAGCAGTTTTGTAGCGGGGGCGAACACCGGGGAGCTGTTTTTT
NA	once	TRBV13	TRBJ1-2	CASSLFTFFNYGYTF	TGTGCCAGCAGCTTATTTACATTCTTTAACTATGGCTACACCTTC
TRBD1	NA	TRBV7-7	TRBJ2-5	CASSLDRGRRETQYF	TGTGCCAGCAGCTTAGACAGGGGGAGGAGAGAGACCCAGTACTTC
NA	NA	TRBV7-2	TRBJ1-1	CASSPRVVSAFF	TGTGCCAGCAGCCCGAGAGTGGTGAGCGCTTTCTTT
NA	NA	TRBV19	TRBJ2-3	CASSRDTDSDTQYF	TGTGCCAGTAGCCGGGACACAGACTCAGATACGCAGTATTTT
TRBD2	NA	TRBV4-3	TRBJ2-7	CASSQFLSGRGTYEQYF	TGCGCCAGCAGCCAATTCCTCAGCGGGAGAGGTACCTACGAGCAGTACTTC
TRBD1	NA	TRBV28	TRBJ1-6	CASSSLGQGVVNSPLHF	TGTGCCAGCAGCTCTTTGGGACAGGGGGTAGTTAATTCACCCCTCCACTTT
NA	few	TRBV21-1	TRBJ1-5	CASRGRDRVGQPQHF	TGTGCCAGCAGGGGCAGGGACAGGGTAGGACAGCCCCAGCATTTT
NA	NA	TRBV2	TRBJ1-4	CASRELHNAAEKLFF	TGTGCCAGCAGGGAGCTCCATAATGCGGCGGAAAAACTGTTTTTT
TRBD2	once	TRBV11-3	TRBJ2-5	CASSLAWDYSPMETQYF	TGTGCCAGCAGCTTAGCTTGGGACTACTCCCCGATGGAGACCCAGTACTTC
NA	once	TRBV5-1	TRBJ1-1	CASSLSTWLDAFF	TGCGCCAGCAGTCTGTCGACATGGCTTGACGCTTTCTTT
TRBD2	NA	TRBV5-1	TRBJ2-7	CASLPHGGACEQYF	TGCGCCAGCCTACCACACGGGGGGGCATGCGAGCAGTACTTC
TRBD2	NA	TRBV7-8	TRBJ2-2	CASSNSGTNTGELFF	TGTGCCAGCAGCAATAGCGGGACGAACACCGGGGAGCTGTTTTTT
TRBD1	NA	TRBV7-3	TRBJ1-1	CASSSTGTGGTNTEAFF	TGTGCCAGCAGCTCAACCGGGACAGGGGGAACGAACACTGAAGCTTTCTTT
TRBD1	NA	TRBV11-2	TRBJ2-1	CASSPFPRTGYEQFF	TGTGCCAGCAGCCCGTTTCCAAGGACAGGCTATGAGCAGTTCTTC
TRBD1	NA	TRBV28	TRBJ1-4	CASNFFVGQGTTNEKLFF	TGTGCCAGCAATTTTTTCGTGGGACAGGGAACAACTAATGAAAAACTGTTTTTT
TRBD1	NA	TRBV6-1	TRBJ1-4	CASSDRTGNEKLFF	TGTGCCAGCAGTGACAGGACAGGGAATGAAAAACTGTTTTTT
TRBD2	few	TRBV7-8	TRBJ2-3	CASSQRDYPDTQYF	TGTGCCAGCAGTCAACGGGACTATCCGGATACGCAGTATTTT
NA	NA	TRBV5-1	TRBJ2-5	CASSLEQETQYF	TGCGCCAGCAGCTTAGAGCAAGAGACCCAGTACTTC
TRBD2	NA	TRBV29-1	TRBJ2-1	CSVAKPGLAGTNEQFF	TGCAGCGTCGCTAAGCCCGGACTAGCGGGGACCAATGAGCAGTTCTTC
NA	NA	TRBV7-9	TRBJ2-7	CASSSTGNRLYEQYF	TGTGCCAGCAGCAGTACAGGGAATCGGTTGTACGAGCAGTACTTC
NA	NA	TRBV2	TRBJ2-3	CASSESRGRGDTQYF	TGTGCCAGCAGTGAAAGTAGGGGGCGGGGAGATACGCAGTATTTT
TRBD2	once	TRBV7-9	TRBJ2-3	CASSLIGGRAVDTQYF	TGTGCCAGCAGCTTAATTGGAGGGAGGGCCGTAGATACGCAGTATTTT
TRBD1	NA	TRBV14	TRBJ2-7	CASSQSGGGGEQYF	TGTGCCAGCAGCCAATCAGGGGGCGGAGGCGAGCAGTACTTC
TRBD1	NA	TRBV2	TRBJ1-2	CASSQGTGWGDGYTF	TGTGCCAGCAGCCAAGGGACAGGCTGGGGGGATGGCTACACCTTC
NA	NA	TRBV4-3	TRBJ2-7	CASSKGGGSTAYEQYF	TGCGCCAGCAGCAAAGGGGGCGGGAGCACAGCCTACGAGCAGTACTTC
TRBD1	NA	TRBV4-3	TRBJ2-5	CASSHGQGANNWGETQYF	TGCGCCAGCAGCCACGGACAGGGGGCGAATAATTGGGGAGAGACCCAGTACTTC